This T cell receptor beta chain was captured by sequencing in a study of blood T cell repertoires in COVID-19. A few counts support this clone. The V gene's germline CDR1 is SEHNR and CDR2 FQNEAQ (reference sequence). Trimming took off 2 bases at V and 3 bases at J, with 11 bases between the two ends. The CDR3 consists of 14 residues. Sequencing used immunoSEQ multiplex PCR; TCRdb keeps in-frame clones, though not all of them. In the table there are about 200,000 clones, roughly 83% of which are singletons. The sequencing sample was made of PBMCs or T cells enriched from blood (not recorded which). This receptor was taken from a man aged 35 to 55 with acute COVID-19. The J gene is TRBJ2-7, the V gene TRBV7-9; possible D gene TRBD1, 5 bases. CDR3 in DNA: TGTGCCAGCAGCTTATCCACAGGCCTCTACGAGCAGTACTTC. As protein: CASSLSTGLYEQYF.